This note documents a single TCR beta chain sequence. The target of this receptor is not known. No much larger clonotype is one base removed from it; base qualities were not supplied. TCRbeta CDR3 regions were amplified from genomic DNA using the immunoSEQ Assay, a bias-controlled multiplex PCR. Per the original workflow: Nucleated cell counts per sample were estimated from amplification of reference gene primers within the assay. To quantify the absolute abundance of each unique TCRbeta CDR3 rearrangement, sequence reads were collapsed and filtered. For each sample, productive Simpson clonality was calculated as the square root of Simpson's diversity index across productive rearrangements. Here the immuneACCESS table is served through TCRdb, limited to in-frame sequences with V and J called. Missing clones are a known gap in these copies; in checked studies unresolved V genes cover under half, and the rest lacks a known reason. V, J and clone size derive from that table, while D and trimming were established from the DNA sequence. The sample table shows roughly 390,000 clones, and 70% to 90% are seen once. 8.5% to 12% of the sample rests with the top ten.

At one collaborating source in Seattle, patients were enrolled during active infection and were followed longitudinally through the course of disease. Collaborating institutions collected whole blood in K2EDTA tubes following their own protocols. For TCRbeta analysis, collaborator samples were shipped as frozen whole blood, as isolated PBMCs, or as DNA extracted from either sample type. This sample was taken from a study of blood T cell repertoires in COVID-19 (dated by TCRdb to 2018 to 2020). Study-level background: The collaborator samples originated in the United States, Italy and Spain and spanned the acute and convalescent phases of COVID-19. The prospective study material was composed of cDNA or gDNA derived from T cells, B-cell-depleted T cells, or PBMCs. The dataset comprised deeply sampled blood TCRbeta repertoires from subjects exposed to, actively infected with, or recovered from COVID-19. The repertoires were made available in a free public database intended to serve as a resource for research on the immune response to SARS-CoV-2. Samples were obtained from the ongoing ImmuneRACE study (first 160 participants) and from approximately 1,200 subjects provided by 6 global collaborators. Nearly every sample came with metadata listing a de-identified subject ID, COVID-19 status, age in years and sex. HLA class I and class II types, where available, came from metadata supplied by the sample provider rather than from assay-based typing. Broad study findings and their caveats: The amount of clinical and demographic metadata varied by source and participant and was provided uncurated.

From a lookup of the germline V gene, CDR1 and CDR2 are SGHTS and YDEGEE. V drops 4 bases and J drops 0 bases, leaving 17 bases in between. Including the terminal cysteine and phenylalanine, the CDR3 comprises 16 residues. This entry keeps only the CDR3 DNA: 48 bases, framed from base 1. This TCR derives from a woman aged 25-40 years with COVID-19, enrolled during active disease. The V gene is TRBV5-8 and the J gene is TRBJ2-7; TRBD2 could be the D gene, as 6 bases match. The sequenced sample consisted of peripheral blood. CDR3 sequence: CASSPDTSRSSYEQYF. The nucleotide sequence reads as follows: TGTGCCAGCAGCCCAGATACTAGCCGGAGCTCCTACGAGCAGTACTTC.